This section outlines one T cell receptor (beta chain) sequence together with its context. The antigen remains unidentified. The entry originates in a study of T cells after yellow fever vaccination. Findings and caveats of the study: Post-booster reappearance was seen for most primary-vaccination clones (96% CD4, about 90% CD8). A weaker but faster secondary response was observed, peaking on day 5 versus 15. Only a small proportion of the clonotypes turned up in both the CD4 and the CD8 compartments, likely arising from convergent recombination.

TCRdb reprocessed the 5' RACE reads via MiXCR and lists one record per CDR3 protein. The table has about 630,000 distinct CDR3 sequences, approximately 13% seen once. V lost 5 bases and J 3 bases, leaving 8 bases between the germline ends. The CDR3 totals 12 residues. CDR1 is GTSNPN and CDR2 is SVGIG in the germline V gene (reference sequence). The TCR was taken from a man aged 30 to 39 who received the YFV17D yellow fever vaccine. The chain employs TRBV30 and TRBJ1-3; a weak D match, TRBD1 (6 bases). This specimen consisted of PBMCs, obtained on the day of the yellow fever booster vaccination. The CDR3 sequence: CAWWTDGNTIYF. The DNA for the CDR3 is TGTGCCTGGTGGACAGATGGAAACACCATATATTTT.